This T cell receptor (beta chain) was profiled in a study of CD8 T cells in ankylosing spondylitis. Findings of the study overall: It appeared that ankylosing spondylitis blood was characterized by a TCR beta motif of several highly homologous variants. There were earlier reports of some motif variants in reactive arthritis synovial fluid and blood. The study looked at matched synovial fluid samples from ankylosing spondylitis patients. Disease-linked clones were reported to be significantly enriched there.

Each TCR beta library was made by quantitative 5'-RACE that incorporated molecular barcodes. TCRdb re-called the 5' RACE reads through MiXCR, storing one row per CDR3 protein. The table records hundreds of thousands of distinct CDR3 sequences, 17% of them present only once. A few counts support this clonotype. Antigen: not known. Trimming removed 0 bases from V and 3 bases from J, with 10 bases in between. The CDR3 loop spans 14 amino acids. CDR1 and CDR2 from the germline V gene are SGHRS and YFSETQ. The chain carries TRBV5-1 and TRBJ2-7; no firm D call. Material for sequencing was blood, either unsorted or a sorted T cell fraction (not recorded which). This clonotype originated in a male donor with ankylosing spondylitis. CDR3: CASSLEGRIYEQYF. The CDR3 DNA reads as TGCGCCAGCAGCTTGGAAGGCAGGATCTACGAGCAGTACTTC.